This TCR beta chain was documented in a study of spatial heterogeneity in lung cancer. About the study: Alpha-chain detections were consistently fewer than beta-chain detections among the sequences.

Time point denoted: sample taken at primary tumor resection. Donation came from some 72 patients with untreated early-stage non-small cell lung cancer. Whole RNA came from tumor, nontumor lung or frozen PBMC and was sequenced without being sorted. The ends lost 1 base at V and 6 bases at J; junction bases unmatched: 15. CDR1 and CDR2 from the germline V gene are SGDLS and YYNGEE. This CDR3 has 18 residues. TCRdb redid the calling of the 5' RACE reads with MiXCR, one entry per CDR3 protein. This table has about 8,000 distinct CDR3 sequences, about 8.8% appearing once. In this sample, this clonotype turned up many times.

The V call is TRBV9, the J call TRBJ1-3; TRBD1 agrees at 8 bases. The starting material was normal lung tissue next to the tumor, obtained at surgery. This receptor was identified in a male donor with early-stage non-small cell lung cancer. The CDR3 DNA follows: TGTGCCAGCAGCGTATATTCTGGGGGATGGACAGGGACAAACACCATATATTTT. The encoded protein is CASSVYSGGWTGTNTIYF.